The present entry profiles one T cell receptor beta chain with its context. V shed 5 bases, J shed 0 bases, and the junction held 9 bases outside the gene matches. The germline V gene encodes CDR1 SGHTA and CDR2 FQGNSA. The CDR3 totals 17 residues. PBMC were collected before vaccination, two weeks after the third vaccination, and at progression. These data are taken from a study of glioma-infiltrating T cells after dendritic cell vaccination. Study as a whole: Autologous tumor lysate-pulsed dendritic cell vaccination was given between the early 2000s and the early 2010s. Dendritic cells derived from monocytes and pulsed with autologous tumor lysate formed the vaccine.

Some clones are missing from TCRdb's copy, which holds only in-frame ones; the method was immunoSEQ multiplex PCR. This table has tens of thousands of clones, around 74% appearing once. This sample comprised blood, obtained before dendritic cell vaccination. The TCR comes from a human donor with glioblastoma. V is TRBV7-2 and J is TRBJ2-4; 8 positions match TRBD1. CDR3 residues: CASSTGGQTIAKNIQYF. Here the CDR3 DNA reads TGTGCCAGCAGCACAGGGGGACAAACTATAGCCAAAAACATTCAGTACTTC. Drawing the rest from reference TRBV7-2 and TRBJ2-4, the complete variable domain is GAGVSQSPSNKVTEKGKDVELRCDPISGHTALYWYRQSLGQGLEFLIYFQGNSAPDKSGLPSDRFSAERTGGSVSTLTIQRTQQEDSAVYLCASSTGGQTIAKNIQYFGAGTRLSVL.